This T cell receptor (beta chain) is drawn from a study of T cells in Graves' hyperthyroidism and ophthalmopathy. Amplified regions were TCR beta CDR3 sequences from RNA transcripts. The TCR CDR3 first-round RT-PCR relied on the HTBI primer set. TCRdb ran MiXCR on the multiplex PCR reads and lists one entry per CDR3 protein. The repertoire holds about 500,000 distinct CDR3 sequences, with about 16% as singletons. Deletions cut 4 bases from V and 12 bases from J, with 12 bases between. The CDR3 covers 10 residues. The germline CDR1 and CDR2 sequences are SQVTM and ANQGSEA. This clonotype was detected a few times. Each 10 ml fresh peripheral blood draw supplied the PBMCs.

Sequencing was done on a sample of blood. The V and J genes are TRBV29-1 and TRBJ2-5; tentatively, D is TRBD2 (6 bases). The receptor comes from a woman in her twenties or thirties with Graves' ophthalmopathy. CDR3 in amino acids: CSVVGTGEYF. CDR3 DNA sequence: TGCAGCGTTGTCGGTACGGGGGAGTACTTC. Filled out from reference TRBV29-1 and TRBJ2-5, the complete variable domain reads SAVISQKPSRDICQRGTSLTIQCQVDSQVTMMFWYRQQPGQSLTLIATANQGSEATYESGFVIDKFPISRPNLTFSTLTVSNMSPEDSSIYLCSVVGTGEYFGPGTRLLVL.